These 30 T cell receptor beta chains were all obtained from the same sample, sequenced in a study of cytomegalovirus exposure and HLA in healthy donors. The primer mix had 60 Vbeta and 13 Jbeta primers. Profiled with immunoSEQ multiplex PCR; TCRdb holds only in-frame clones, not every one. The data show some 80,000 clones, about 80% seen once. What was sequenced was PBMCs. Receptor source: a man aged 35-49 years in good health and CMV-seronegative.

There are a few counts of this clone. The rearrangement joins TRBV5-1 to TRBJ2-7; 7 bases line up with TRBD1. CDR1 SGHRS and CDR2 YFSETQ come from the germline V gene. The CDR3 is 15 amino acids. The V segment lost 0 bases and the J segment 4 bases; nucleotides outside the gene matches: 7. CDR3 nucleotides: TGCGCCAGCAGCTTGGCCGGGACAGCTGATTACGAGCAGTACTTC. Its protein is CASSLAGTADYEQYF.

The gene calls are TRBV4-2 and TRBJ1-6; 7 nucleotides align to TRBD1. The germline V gene has CDR1 LGHNA and CDR2 YNFKEQ. This CDR3 has 15 amino acids. Unmatched junction bases numbered 6, after V lost 0 bases and J lost 10 bases. The CDR3 bases are TGTGCCAGCAGCCAAGATCGACAGGGTGGATCACCCCTCCACTTT. It specifies CASSQDRQGGSPLHF.

This clone was found a few times. V is TRBV7-8 and J is TRBJ2-7; D possibly corresponds to TRBD2 (5 bases). The CDR3 spans 15 residues. Germline CDR1 and CDR2: SGHVS and FQNEAQ. V lost 5 bases to trimming and J lost 0 bases, with 14 bases between them. For the CDR3, the DNA is TGTGCCAGCAGCCGAGACGGGAAGTTCTCCTACGAGCAGTACTTC. This gives the protein CASSRDGKFSYEQYF.

The rearrangement joins TRBV19 to TRBJ2-7; 7 bases are shared with TRBD1. V lost 5 bases to trimming and J lost 5 bases; unmatched junction nucleotides: 12. The CDR3 consists of 15 residues. CDR1 is LNHDA and CDR2 is SQIVND in the germline V gene (reference sequence). This CDR3 is CASSRPGQRHDEQYF. For the CDR3, the DNA is TGTGCCAGTAGTCGACCGGGACAGAGGCACGACGAGCAGTACTTC.

The V and J genes are TRBV7-6 and TRBJ1-2; TRBD1 agrees at 11 bases. The V segment lost 5 bases and the J segment 4 bases; nucleotides outside the gene matches: 3. The CDR3 sequence is 14 residues long. Germline V gives CDR1 SGHVS, CDR2 FNYEAQ. DNA of the CDR3: TGTGCCAGCAGCCCCGGGACAGGGGGCTATGGCTACACCTTC. Residues: CASSPGTGGYGYTF.

The gene calls are TRBV9 and TRBJ1-5, with D hard to call. This CDR3 has 16 residues. V lost 2 bases to trimming and J lost 0 bases, with 12 bases between them. Germline values: CDR1 SGDLS, CDR2 YYNGEE. CDR3 bases: TGTGCCAGCAGCGTTGAGGGTCGGGATAGCAATCAGCCCCAGCATTTT. It is translated as CASSVEGRDSNQPQHF.

The J gene is TRBJ1-5, the V gene TRBV29-1; 7 nucleotides match TRBD1. The V gene end was trimmed by 4 bases and the J gene end by 6 bases; junction bases not matched to a gene: 9. The CDR3 sequence is 14 residues long. Germline CDR1 is SQVTM and CDR2 is ANQGSEA. CDR3 coding DNA: TGCAGCGTTGTGGGGGATTCAGGGGGTCAGCCCCAGCATTTT. Its translation is CSVVGDSGGQPQHF.

V and J are TRBV10-3 and TRBJ2-1; 14 bases are shared with TRBD2. CDR1 is ENHRY and CDR2 is SYGVKD in the germline V gene. With V trimmed by 6 bases and J by 5 bases, 3 bases remained unmatched. The CDR3 length is 15 residues. CDR3 coding DNA: TGTGCCATCAGACGGACTAGCGGGGGGAACAATGAGCAGTTCTTC. Translated: CAIRRTSGGNNEQFF.

This clone turned up a few times. The CDR3 nucleotides read TGTGCCAGCAGCTTTCCGCGGGGGGGCAACACCGGGGAGCTGTTTTTT. Its translation is CASSFPRGGNTGELFF. This sequence joins TRBV7-9 and TRBJ2-2; 9 bases match TRBD2. This CDR3 is built from 16 residues. The V segment lost 3 bases and the J segment 2 bases; nucleotides outside the gene matches: 4. In germline, CDR1 is SEHNR, CDR2 FQNEAQ (reference sequence).

This clone was seen just once. V is TRBV5-6 and J is TRBJ2-7; 8 nucleotides align to TRBD1. Germline lookup yields CDR1 SGHDT and CDR2 YYEEEE. CDR3 length equals 15 residues. Unmatched junction bases numbered 9, after V lost 3 bases and J lost 4 bases. This chain's CDR3 is CASSYRGLYRYEQYF. In DNA, the CDR3 is TGTGCCAGCAGCTACAGGGGGTTATATCGGTACGAGCAGTACTTC.

The chain joins TRBV5-1 to TRBJ2-5, with 13 bases fitting TRBD2. The V gene end was trimmed by 6 bases and the J gene end by 2 bases; junction bases not matched to a gene: 4. The CDR3 totals 15 residues. The germline V gene has CDR1 SGHRS and CDR2 YFSETQ. Here the CDR3 reads CASIPGLAGQETQYF. The CDR3 DNA is TGCGCCAGCATTCCGGGACTAGCGGGGCAAGAGACCCAGTACTTC.

CDR3 nucleotides: TGTGCCAGCTCACCCAATACAGGCCTAAACTCTGGAAACACCATATATTTT. This codes for CASSPNTGLNSGNTIYF. The rearrangement uses TRBV18 and TRBJ1-3; a weak D match, TRBD1 (5 bases). The CDR3 covers 17 residues. Looked up from germline, CDR1 is KGHSH and CDR2 is LQKENI. With 3 bases removed from V and 0 bases from J, the gap between germline ends came to 15 bases. Full variable domain (missing parts from reference TRBV18 and TRBJ1-3): NAGVMQNPRHLVRRRGQEARLRCSPMKGHSHVYWYRQLPEEGLKFMVYLQKENIIDESGMPKERFSAEFPKEGPSILRIQQVVRGDSAAYFCASSPNTGLNSGNTIYFGEGSWLTVV.

The rearrangement joins TRBV10-2 to TRBJ2-5; TRBD1 agrees at 8 bases. CDR3 length: 15 amino acids. V was clipped by 0 bases and J by 9 bases; unmatched bases: 9. Germline CDR1 and CDR2: WSHSY and SAAADI. CDR3 DNA: TGCGCCAGCAGTGAGTCCTCCGGGACAGGTAGCCCCCAGTACTTC. Its protein is CASSESSGTGSPQYF.

In its sample, this clone was seen once. This chain uses TRBV27 with TRBJ2-5, with D possibly TRBD2 on 6 matching bases. The V gene's germline CDR1 is MNHEY and CDR2 SMNVEV (reference sequence). This CDR3 has 15 residues. Trimming shortened V by 5 bases and J by 1 base, and 14 bases separated the two germline ends. The CDR3, as DNA: TGTGCCAGCAGTCCAAGTAGCGGATTCCAAGAGACCCAGTACTTC. It specifies CASSPSSGFQETQYF.

This clone was observed a few times. The chain combines TRBV5-1 with TRBJ2-7; D might be TRBD1 (7 bases). CDR1 SGHRS and CDR2 YFSETQ come from the germline V gene. Trimming left V 2 bases short and J 7 bases short, with 13 bases between. This CDR3 contains 13 residues. The CDR3 region has the DNA TGCGCCAGCAGCTTAACACAGGGGAGGGAGCAGTACTTC. It encodes CASSLTQGREQYF.

J is TRBJ2-2 and V is TRBV7-8; D ambiguous. V dropped 6 bases and J dropped 0 bases, with 14 bases sitting between them. Germline V gene sequence: CDR1 SGHVS, CDR2 FQNEAQ. CDR3 size: 16 residues. The CDR3 DNA is TGTGCCAGCAGGATCACCGGTTACGCGAACACCGGGGAGCTGTTTTTT. This codes for CASRITGYANTGELFF.

J is TRBJ2-1 and V is TRBV4-2, with 8 bases matching TRBD2. The V and J ends lost 0 bases and 7 bases, in that order; junction bases with no gene match: 8. CDR1 LGHNA and CDR2 YNFKEQ come from the germline V gene. CDR3 length: 16 residues. Here the CDR3 DNA reads TGTGCCAGCAGCCAAGATGGAGGAACGGGGGGGAATGAGCAGTTCTTC. It is translated as CASSQDGGTGGNEQFF.

This chain uses TRBV5-5 with TRBJ1-3; no definite D call. The CDR3 is made up of 13 amino acids. Germline CDR1 and CDR2: SGHKS and YYEKEE (reference sequence). V lost 4 bases and J lost 5, with 10 bases in between. CDR3 in DNA: TGTGCCAGCAGCCAACGAGGTCGAAACACCATATATTTT. Protein sequence: CASSQRGRNTIYF.

The chain employs TRBV9 and TRBJ2-1, with TRBD2 identical over 12 bases. Germline V gene lookup returns CDR1 SGDLS and CDR2 YYNGEE. CDR3 length: 17 residues. With V trimmed by 4 bases and J by 7 bases, 12 bases remained unmatched. CDR3 protein: CASSYPSGGARRNEQFF. The CDR3 DNA reads TGTGCCAGCAGCTACCCTAGCGGGGGGGCCCGTAGGAATGAGCAGTTCTTC.

DNA of the CDR3: TGCAGCGCTAATCAACAGGGATGGGTAACTGAAGCTTTCTTT. It specifies CSANQQGWVTEAFF. The chain is built from TRBV29-1 and TRBJ1-1; maybe TRBD1 (6 bases). Trimming shortened V by 7 bases and J by 5 bases, and 20 bases separated the two germline ends. This CDR3 has 14 residues. From germline, CDR1 is SQVTM and CDR2 ANQGSEA. Complete variable domain (other parts from reference TRBV29-1 and TRBJ1-1): SAVISQKPSRDICQRGTSLTIQCQVDSQVTMMFWYRQQPGQSLTLIATANQGSEATYESGFVIDKFPISRPNLTFSTLTVSNMSPEDSSIYLCSANQQGWVTEAFFGQGTRLTVV.

The rearrangement links TRBV6-5 to TRBJ2-4; TRBD1 matches at 9 bases. J gave up 1 base and V 10 bases, and 5 bases lay outside the gene matches. Germline values: CDR1 MNHEY, CDR2 SVGAGI. The CDR3 extends over 14 amino acids. The CDR3 DNA follows: TGTGCCACTACAGGGGGCGCGGCCAAAAACATTCAGTACTTC. Encoded protein: CATTGGAAKNIQYF.

The genes are TRBV7-2 and TRBJ1-5; D perhaps matches TRBD1 (5 bases). Trimming took 7 bases from V and 4 from J, leaving 14 bases between them. Germline values: CDR1 SGHTA, CDR2 FQGNSA. CDR3 length: 14 amino acids. CDR3 sequence reads: CASTLNRLNQPQHF. For the CDR3, the DNA is TGTGCCAGCACCTTGAACAGGTTGAATCAGCCCCAGCATTTT.

This clone was observed a handful of times. The CDR3 spells CASSLEGQGSNEQFF. DNA for the CDR3: TGCGCCAGCAGCTTGGAGGGACAGGGTAGCAATGAGCAGTTCTTC. The J gene is TRBJ2-1, the V gene TRBV5-1, with 9 bases lining up with TRBD1. Germline V gene lookup returns CDR1 SGHRS and CDR2 YFSETQ. This CDR3 spans 15 amino acids. J was trimmed by 6 bases and V by 0 bases; bases with no gene match: 4.

The rearrangement joins TRBV25-1 to TRBJ1-5; TRBD1 agrees at 9 bases. Germline CDR1 reads MGHDK; CDR2 reads SYGVNS. CDR3 size: 16 residues. Trimming removed 3 bases from V and 3 bases from J; junction bases left unmatched: 6. CDR3: CASSDDTGGFNQPQHF. CDR3 DNA: TGTGCCAGCAGTGATGATACAGGGGGCTTCAATCAGCCCCAGCATTTT.

The chain carries TRBV19 and TRBJ1-6; weak D call: TRBD1 (6 bases). The CDR3 extends over 16 amino acids. Trimming shortened V by 9 bases and J by 7 bases, and 22 bases separated the two germline ends. Germline-derived CDR1 and CDR2 are LNHDA and SQIVND (reference sequence). The CDR3 DNA is TGTGCCAGCCGACCGACTGAACAGGGCGACAATTCACCCCTCCACTTT. This translates into CASRPTEQGDNSPLHF.

This chain joins TRBV11-2 and TRBJ1-5; no firm D call. Per the germline V gene, CDR1 is SGHAT and CDR2 is FQNNGV. Trimming took off 1 base at V and 4 bases at J, with 5 bases between the two ends. This CDR3 comprises 13 residues. The CDR3 loop is CASSLGSNQPQHF. In DNA, the CDR3 is TGTGCCAGCAGCTTAGGTTCTAATCAGCCCCAGCATTTT. Combining the CDR3 with reference TRBV11-2 and TRBJ1-5 gives the whole variable domain EAGVAQSPRYKIIEKRQSVAFWCNPISGHATLYWYQQILGQGPKLLIQFQNNGVVDDSQLPKDRFSAERLKGVDSTLKIQPAKLEDSAVYLCASSLGSNQPQHFGDGTRLSIL.

This chain joins TRBV4-2 and TRBJ2-5; 7 nucleotides align to TRBD1. With the DNA end fitting TRBJ2-7 better, the J assignment may be wrong. Germline assignment: CDR1 LGHNA and CDR2 YNFKEQ. The CDR3 has 14 residues. The CDR3 protein is CASSQDPGGHEQYF. The CDR3, as DNA: TGTGCCAGCAGCCAAGATCCAGGGGGACACGAGCAGTACTTC.

V gene TRBV7-3 combines with J gene TRBJ1-2; the match to TRBD1 covers 8 bases. This CDR3 is built from 12 residues. After removal of 8 bases from V and 6 bases from J, the junction contained 5 bases not matched to a gene. CDR1 is SGHTA, CDR2 FQGTGA, per germline. The CDR3: CASGQGSHGYTF. CDR3 bases: TGTGCCAGCGGACAGGGCTCTCATGGCTACACCTTC. The full variable domain, its missing parts supplied by reference TRBV7-3 and TRBJ1-2, is GAGVSQTPSNKVTEKGKYVELRCDPISGHTALYWYRQSLGQGPEFLIYFQGTGAADDSGLPNDRFFAVRPEGSVSTLKIQRTERGDSAVYLCASGQGSHGYTFGSGTRLTVV.

The chain employs TRBV6-5 and TRBJ1-3; TRBD1 matches at 8 bases. Germline lookup yields CDR1 MNHEY and CDR2 SVGAGI. V trimming: 5 bases; J trimming: 1 base; junction bases outside the gene matches: 4. This CDR3 is 15 amino acids long. The DNA of the CDR3 is TGTGCCAGCAGTAGACAGGGGAAGTCTGGAAACACCATATATTTT. Encoded protein: CASSRQGKSGNTIYF.

The V gene is TRBV28, the J gene TRBJ2-3, with 9 positions matching TRBD2. This CDR3 is built from 15 residues. Germline-derived CDR1 and CDR2 are MDHEN and SYDVKM. J lost 2 bases, V lost 7 bases, and 7 bases had no gene match. The CDR3 DNA follows: TGTGCCAGCACCGACGCTAGCGGGAACACAGATACGCAGTATTTT. Encoded protein: CASTDASGNTDTQYF.